Below, 13 T cell receptor beta chains from the same sample are listed, as sequenced in a study of long-term antiretroviral therapy in people with HIV. Researchers ran immunoSEQ v3.0 at survey level. The repertoire was sequenced with immunoSEQ multiplex PCR; TCRdb's copy has only in-frame clones and lacks some. The table has 35,000 or so clones, over 90% seen once. The input for sequencing was unsorted PBMCs, taken 4.1 years after starting antiretroviral therapy. The receptor source for this set is a woman in her fifties or sixties with HIV.

This chain links TRBV7-2 with TRBJ2-5; D is unresolved. The CDR3 is 12 amino acids. Germline loops: CDR1 SGHTA, CDR2 FQGNSA. Trimming removed 0 bases from V and 5 bases from J, with 4 bases in between. CDR3 amino acids: CASSLARETQYF. CDR3 sequence (DNA): TGTGCCAGCAGCTTAGCTCGGGAGACCCAGTACTTC. Complete variable domain (other parts from reference TRBV7-2 and TRBJ2-5): GAGVSQSPSNKVTEKGKDVELRCDPISGHTALYWYRQSLGQGLEFLIYFQGNSAPDKSGLPSDRFSAERTGGSVSTLTIQRTQQEDSAVYLCASSLARETQYFGPGTRLLVL.

V and J are TRBV30 and TRBJ1-1; a possible D gene is TRBD1 (5 bases). CDR3 length: 15 residues. V lost 3 bases and J 5 bases, leaving 19 bases between the germline ends. Germline V gives CDR1 GTSNPN, CDR2 SVGIG (reference sequence). CDR3 sequence: CAWRHLGGRWTEAFF. In DNA, the CDR3 is TGTGCCTGGAGACATTTGGGGGGTAGGTGGACTGAAGCTTTCTTT.

V and J are TRBV5-1 and TRBJ2-7, with D possibly being TRBD2 (5 bases). Trimming stripped 0 bases from V and 3 bases from J, with 13 bases between. Per the germline V gene, CDR1 is SGHRS and CDR2 is YFSETQ. CDR3 length: 15 amino acids. The CDR3 coding sequence is TGCGCCAGCAGCTTGGCGGGAAGGGCGGGCTACGAGCAGTACTTC. Translation: CASSLAGRAGYEQYF. Full variable domain (missing parts from reference TRBV5-1 and TRBJ2-7): KAGVTQTPRYLIKTRGQQVTLSCSPISGHRSVSWYQQTPGQGLQFLFEYFSETQRNKGNFPGRFSGRQFSNSRSEMNVSTLELGDSALYLCASSLAGRAGYEQYFGPGTRLTVT.

V usage is TRBV6-4 and J usage is TRBJ1-6; D unclear. Per germline, CDR1 MRHNA and CDR2 SNTAGT. This CDR3 contains 13 residues. V gave up 4 bases and J gave up 7 bases, with 8 bases separating them. Here the CDR3 DNA reads TGTGCCAGCAGTGCCACGCCAAATTCACCCCTCCACTTT. Amino acid sequence: CASSATPNSPLHF.

The gene calls are TRBV5-5 and TRBJ2-5; 8 bases map to TRBD1. Germline V gives CDR1 SGHKS, CDR2 YYEKEE (reference sequence). CDR3 size: 14 residues. The J segment lost 1 base and the V segment lost 5 bases, leaving 4 bases of the junction unmatched. CDR3: CASRTGVFQETQYF. CDR3 DNA sequence: TGTGCCAGCAGGACAGGGGTGTTCCAAGAGACCCAGTACTTC.

V gene TRBV16 combines with J gene TRBJ1-5; no firm D call. Trimming shortened V by 0 bases and J by 5 bases, and 14 bases separated the two germline ends. Germline values: CDR1 KGHSY, CDR2 FQNENV. CDR3 length: 16 residues. The CDR3 sequence is CASSQSAGLKDQPQHF. In DNA, the CDR3 is TGTGCCAGCAGCCAATCGGCCGGGCTAAAGGATCAGCCCCAGCATTTT.

The chain employs TRBV28 and TRBJ2-7; TRBD1 might be the D (5 bases). The CDR3 extends over 16 amino acids. Trimming took 1 base from V and 2 from J, leaving 15 bases between them. CDR1 is MDHEN and CDR2 is SYDVKM in the germline V gene. CDR3 residues: CASSLLSQAITYEQYF. As DNA, the CDR3 is TGTGCCAGCAGTTTATTGTCACAGGCGATTACCTACGAGCAGTACTTC.

The J gene is TRBJ2-5, the V gene TRBV6-5, with D possibly TRBD2 on 5 matching bases. Germline V gene sequence: CDR1 MNHEY, CDR2 SVGAGI. V was shortened by 7 bases and J by 5 bases, with 11 bases between the two germline ends. This CDR3 has 12 amino acids. The CDR3 sequence is CASNQRGETQYF. Here the CDR3 DNA reads TGTGCCAGCAATCAACGAGGGGAGACCCAGTACTTC.

The chain uses TRBV29-1 and TRBJ2-3, with TRBD2 identical over 7 bases. This CDR3 is 12 amino acids long. CDR1 and CDR2 (germline): SQVTM, ANQGSEA. Germline trimming cut 1 base from V and 5 bases from J; bases unmatched to any gene: 0. CDR3 nucleotide sequence: TGCAGCGTTGAAGCGGGGGGAGATACGCAGTATTTT. It is translated as CSVEAGGDTQYF.

This clone was seen a few times. The chain recombines TRBV6-5 with TRBJ2-2, with 8 bases matching TRBD1. Trimming removed 7 bases from V and 3 bases from J; junction bases left unmatched: 7. The CDR3 covers 15 residues. Germline CDR1 and CDR2: MNHEY and SVGAGI. The CDR3 DNA reads as TGTGCCAGCAAGACAGGGGTCTCGGACACCGGGGAGCTGTTTTTT. This gives the protein CASKTGVSDTGELFF.

This rearrangement joins TRBV7-9 to TRBJ2-7, with 11 bases matching TRBD2. Germline values: CDR1 SEHNR, CDR2 FQNEAQ (reference sequence). Germline trimming cut 1 base from V and 2 bases from J; bases unmatched to any gene: 1. This CDR3 comprises 15 residues. The CDR3 DNA reads as TGTGCCAGCAGCTTAGGACTAGCGGGGACCTACGAGCAGTACTTC. This translates into CASSLGLAGTYEQYF. The variable domain in full, completed from reference TRBV7-9 and TRBJ2-7, reads DTGVSQNPRHKITKRGQNVTFRCDPISEHNRLYWYRQTLGQGPEFLTYFQNEAQLEKSRLLSDRFSAERPKGSFSTLEIQRTEQGDSAMYLCASSLGLAGTYEQYFGPGTRLTVT.

This sequence joins TRBV5-1 and TRBJ1-1, with D possibly matching TRBD1 (5 bases). In germline, CDR1 is SGHRS, CDR2 YFSETQ. Trimming shortened V by 4 bases and J by 4 bases, and 11 bases separated the two germline ends. The CDR3 extends over 13 amino acids. The CDR3 protein is CASSTTGSTEAFF. CDR3 DNA: TGCGCCAGCAGCACTACAGGTAGCACTGAAGCTTTCTTT.

The CDR3 loop reads CASRTGGETEAFF. In DNA form, the CDR3 reads TGTGCCAGCAGGACAGGGGGAGAAACTGAAGCTTTCTTT. The rearrangement uses TRBV6-5 and TRBJ1-1; 9 nucleotides match TRBD1. The germline CDR1 and CDR2 sequences are MNHEY and SVGAGI. Germline trimming cut 6 bases from V and 5 bases from J; bases unmatched to any gene: 4. The CDR3 has 13 residues.